Shown below are 14 T cell receptor beta chains from a single sample sequenced in a study of cytomegalovirus exposure and HLA in healthy donors. This PCR relied on a set of 60 Vbeta primers and 13 Jbeta primers. The assay was immunoSEQ multiplex PCR, and TCRdb's table has in-frame clones only and misses some. Here the sample spans 110,000 or so clones, about 78% being singletons. Sequenced: PBMCs. Receptors originate from a woman aged 30 to 39 in good health and CMV-seropositive.

There are a few counts of this clone. V and J are TRBV7-9 and TRBJ2-7, with D uncertain. Germline CDR1 is SEHNR and CDR2 is FQNEAQ (reference sequence). There are 13 residues in the CDR3. Trimming removed 5 bases from V and 3 bases from J, with 11 bases in between. Here the CDR3 reads CASSHINNYEQYF. CDR3 bases: TGTGCCAGCAGCCACATCAATAACTACGAGCAGTACTTC.

The rearrangement uses TRBV7-9 and TRBJ1-1; D gene ambiguous. The CDR3 has 16 amino acids. Deletions cut 1 base from V and 1 base from J, with 13 bases between. Per the germline V gene, CDR1 is SEHNR and CDR2 is FQNEAQ (reference sequence). CDR3 in amino acids: CASSLVPGSGNTEAFF. The CDR3, as DNA: TGTGCCAGCAGCTTAGTTCCGGGGTCGGGGAACACTGAAGCTTTCTTT.

The rearrangement uses TRBV7-9 and TRBJ2-7; 11 positions match TRBD2. CDR1 SEHNR and CDR2 FQNEAQ come from the germline V gene (reference sequence). V was clipped by 3 bases and J by 2 bases; unmatched bases: 12. CDR3 length equals 18 residues. CDR3 in DNA: TGTGCCAGCAGCTTCTCGGACAGTAGCGGGAGGGGCGCCTACGAGCAGTACTTC. It encodes CASSFSDSSGRGAYEQYF.

The chain links TRBV18 to TRBJ2-1; D might be TRBD1 (6 bases). Germline V gene lookup returns CDR1 KGHSH and CDR2 LQKENI. This CDR3 is built from 16 residues. Trimming stripped 6 bases from V and 0 bases from J, with 15 bases between. This CDR3 is CASSLLTGSSYNEQFF. The CDR3 nucleotides are TGTGCCAGCTCGCTCTTGACAGGTAGCTCCTACAATGAGCAGTTCTTC.

This chain uses TRBV19 with TRBJ1-4, with 7 bases that match TRBD1. The length of the CDR3 is 14 residues. Germline assignment: CDR1 LNHDA and CDR2 SQIVND (reference sequence). Trimming took 4 bases from V and 4 from J; bases not matched to a gene: 3. CDR3 region: CASSTGQINEKLFF. The CDR3 DNA sequence: TGTGCCAGTAGTACGGGACAGATTAATGAAAAACTGTTTTTT. Combining the CDR3 with reference TRBV19 and TRBJ1-4 gives the whole variable domain DGGITQSPKYLFRKEGQNVTLSCEQNLNHDAMYWYRQDPGQGLRLIYYSQIVNDFQKGDIAEGYSVSREKKESFPLTVTSAQKNPTAFYLCASSTGQINEKLFFGSGTQLSVL.

The J gene is TRBJ2-5, the V gene TRBV5-1; D might be TRBD1 (6 bases). In germline, CDR1 is SGHRS, CDR2 YFSETQ. Trimming pared 4 bases from V and 3 bases from J, leaving 13 bases between. This CDR3 contains 14 residues. CDR3 loop: CASSLNQGKETQYF. For the CDR3, the DNA is TGCGCCAGCAGCCTAAATCAGGGGAAAGAGACCCAGTACTTC.

V and J are TRBV19 and TRBJ1-5; 9 bases align to TRBD1. CDR3 length equals 16 residues. With V trimmed by 3 bases and J by 15 bases, 18 bases remained unmatched. Germline-derived CDR1 and CDR2 are LNHDA and SQIVND (reference sequence). The CDR3: CASSMEDRGPVFLRHF. CDR3 nucleotides: TGTGCCAGTAGTATGGAGGACAGGGGACCGGTTTTTCTTCGGCATTTT.

This clone has more than one count but fewer than ten. The J gene is TRBJ2-2, the V gene TRBV2; D is unclear. This CDR3 has 16 residues. Germline loops: CDR1 SNHLY, CDR2 FYNNEI. V was pared by 4 bases and J by 0 bases, with 12 bases between. For the CDR3, the DNA is TGTGCCAGCAGTGTAGGAGAAAGCGCGAACACCGGGGAGCTGTTTTTT. Protein sequence: CASSVGESANTGELFF.

This clone was seen a single time. The V and J genes are TRBV2 and TRBJ2-1, with a possible D match to TRBD2 (5 bases). Germline assignment: CDR1 SNHLY and CDR2 FYNNEI. The V gene lost 7 bases and the J gene lost 1 base, with 8 bases spanning the gap. The CDR3 has 13 residues. The CDR3 reads CASKSGSYNEQFF. DNA of the CDR3: TGTGCCAGCAAAAGCGGTTCCTACAATGAGCAGTTCTTC.

The rearrangement links TRBV19 to TRBJ2-2; TRBD2 might be the D (6 bases). Germline CDR1 is LNHDA and CDR2 is SQIVND (reference sequence). The CDR3 runs 14 residues. V lost 6 bases and J lost 1, with 9 bases in between. This chain's CDR3 is CASRTGVNTGELFF. CDR3 in DNA: TGTGCCAGTAGAACGGGGGTGAACACCGGGGAGCTGTTTTTT.

V usage is TRBV14 and J usage is TRBJ2-7, with D maybe TRBD1 (6 bases). The CDR3 extends over 14 amino acids. Trimming stripped 1 base from V and 3 bases from J, with 10 bases between. Germline loops: CDR1 SGHDN, CDR2 FVKESK. CDR3 in amino acids: CASSQVPRGYEQYF. The DNA for the CDR3 is TGTGCCAGCAGCCAAGTTCCCAGGGGCTACGAGCAGTACTTC. Combining the CDR3 with reference TRBV14 and TRBJ2-7 gives the whole variable domain EAGVTQFPSHSVIEKGQTVTLRCDPISGHDNLYWYRRVMGKEIKFLLHFVKESKQDESGMPNNRFLAERTGGTYSTLKVQPAELEDSGVYFCASSQVPRGYEQYFGPGTRLTVT.

This chain joins TRBV7-9 and TRBJ2-7; TRBD1 matches at 8 bases. This CDR3 contains 15 residues. With V trimmed by 4 bases and J by 2 bases, 7 bases remained unmatched. The germline V gene has CDR1 SEHNR and CDR2 FQNEAQ (reference sequence). The DNA for the CDR3 is TGTGCCAGCAGCTCCCCGGGACAGGCCACCTACGAGCAGTACTTC. Its translation: CASSSPGQATYEQYF.

V is TRBV7-9 and J is TRBJ2-2; possible D gene TRBD2, 6 bases. Per germline, CDR1 SEHNR and CDR2 FQNEAQ (reference sequence). The CDR3 is 13 residues long. The germline V and J ends were trimmed by 8 bases and 0 bases, with 7 bases remaining between them. CDR3: CASASANTGELFF. CDR3 in DNA: TGTGCCAGCGCTAGCGCGAACACCGGGGAGCTGTTTTTT.

The chain employs TRBV14 and TRBJ2-7; TRBD1 agrees at 7 bases. Germline CDR1 is SGHDN and CDR2 is FVKESK. Trimming at V came to 3 bases and at J to 6 bases, leaving 11 bases not matched to a gene. CDR3 length: 15 residues. The CDR3 spells CASSHKTGPMGEQYF. Written as DNA, the CDR3 is TGTGCCAGCAGCCATAAGACAGGGCCGATGGGCGAGCAGTACTTC.